A single sample is the source of the 24 T cell receptor beta chains below, sequenced in a study of T cells after yellow fever vaccination. TCRdb reanalysed the 5' RACE reads using MiXCR and keeps one entry per CDR3 protein. The data hold some 240,000 distinct CDR3 sequences, with roughly 3.3% observed a single time. Sequencing used CD4+ T cells sorted from PBMCs, obtained 10 days after the yellow fever booster vaccination. These receptors were taken from a man aged 18 to 29 who received the YFV17D yellow fever vaccine.

This clonotype was recorded many times. V usage is TRBV6-2 or TRBV6-3 and J usage is TRBJ1-5; the match to TRBD1 covers 11 bases. In germline, CDR1 is MNHEY, CDR2 SVGEGT. This CDR3 is 17 amino acids long. V shed 0 bases and J 5 bases; nucleotides not matched to a gene: 6. The CDR3 region has the DNA TGTGCCAGCAGTTACTCGGCGGGACAGGGGGGTTATCAGCCCCAGCATTTT. Translated, it gives CASSYSAGQGGYQPQHF.

This clonotype was seen at least ten times. The rearrangement joins TRBV25-1 to TRBJ1-2, with D possibly matching TRBD1 (5 bases). V was trimmed by 5 bases and J by 6 bases, leaving 16 bases between them. The CDR3 runs 14 residues. Per germline, CDR1 MGHDK and CDR2 SYGVNS. The CDR3 DNA reads TGTGCCAGCAGTAGGCTAGGCCAGGGAGATGGCTACACCTTC. Its translation: CASSRLGQGDGYTF.

With respect to this clonotype: A much larger clone lies one base from this, so it may be a read error. The J gene is TRBJ2-7, the V gene TRBV20-1; 9 bases align to TRBD1. Per the germline V gene, CDR1 is DFQATT and CDR2 is SNEGSKA (reference sequence). The CDR3 is made up of 14 amino acids. The CDR3 loop reads CSARPGQGTYVQYF. CDR3 nucleotide sequence: TGCAGTGCTAGACCCGGACAGGGGACTTACGTGCAGTACTTC.

In this sample, this clonotype turned up many times. The chain is built from TRBV7-7 and TRBJ2-3, with D tentatively TRBD2 (6 bases). V was trimmed by 11 bases and J by 1 base, leaving 16 bases between them. The CDR3 is 14 amino acids. Germline assignment: CDR1 SSHAT and CDR2 FNYEAQ (reference sequence). CDR3 sequence: CAVGTGLGTDTQYF. The CDR3 DNA sequence: TGTGCCGTCGGAACGGGACTGGGCACAGATACGCAGTATTTT.

This clonotype was seen ten or more times. The chain couples TRBV25-1 to TRBJ1-5, with 7 bases that match TRBD1. The CDR3 loop spans 16 amino acids. With V trimmed by 3 bases and J by 0 bases, 5 bases remained unmatched. From germline, CDR1 is MGHDK and CDR2 SYGVNS. CDR3 sequence (DNA): TGTGCCAGCAGTGATGGGCGACAGGGTAGCAATCAGCCCCAGCATTTT. It specifies CASSDGRQGSNQPQHF.

This clonotype was recorded at least ten times. The chain uses TRBV20-1 and TRBJ1-2, with D possibly matching TRBD1 (5 bases). The V and J ends lost 5 bases and 4 bases respectively, with 8 bases between them. Germline V CDR1 and CDR2: DFQATT, SNEGSKA (reference sequence). CDR3 length: 11 residues. CDR3 in DNA: TGCAGTGCTGGGGGTGGCTATGGCTACACCTTC. Amino acids: CSAGGGYGYTF.

This clonotype was detected a few times. The chain couples TRBV7-9 to TRBJ2-3; perhaps TRBD2 as D (5 bases). Germline V CDR1 and CDR2: SEHNR, FQNEAQ (reference sequence). The CDR3 length is 16 residues. Trimming removed 5 bases from V and 0 bases from J, with 15 bases in between. CDR3 sequence: CASSRTWETSTDTQYF. DNA of the CDR3: TGTGCCAGCAGCCGAACGTGGGAGACTAGCACAGATACGCAGTATTTT.

The table lists this clonotype with many counts. The chain couples TRBV5-1 to TRBJ1-2; D remains ambiguous. Trimming cost V 0 bases and J 3 bases, with 12 bases left between them. The CDR3 sequence is 15 residues long. Germline loops: CDR1 SGHRS, CDR2 YFSETQ. The CDR3: CASSLARGSDYGYTF. The CDR3, as DNA: TGCGCCAGCAGCTTGGCACGGGGATCGGACTATGGCTACACCTTC. Full variable domain (outside the CDR3, taken from reference TRBV5-1 and TRBJ1-2): KAGVTQTPRYLIKTRGQQVTLSCSPISGHRSVSWYQQTPGQGLQFLFEYFSETQRNKGNFPGRFSGRQFSNSRSEMNVSTLELGDSALYLCASSLARGSDYGYTFGSGTRLTVV.

At least ten counts were recorded for this clonotype. The CDR3: CASSRGGQPSYNEQFF. DNA for the CDR3: TGCGCCAGCAGCCGGGGGGGACAGCCCTCCTACAATGAGCAGTTCTTC. The chain joins TRBV5-1 to TRBJ2-1, with D perhaps matching TRBD2 (8 bases). The CDR3 contains 16 residues. The germline V gene has CDR1 SGHRS and CDR2 YFSETQ. V was cut by 4 bases and J by 0 bases, with 14 bases left in between.

This clonotype was counted at least ten times. The chain has TRBV25-1 and TRBJ2-6; D unresolved. V lost 0 bases to trimming and J lost 0 bases, with 6 bases between them. The CDR3 is made up of 16 amino acids. Per germline, CDR1 MGHDK and CDR2 SYGVNS. The CDR3 spells CASSEYWSSGANVLTF. The CDR3 nucleotides are TGTGCCAGCAGTGAATACTGGAGCTCTGGGGCCAACGTCCTGACTTTC.

This clonotype appeared many times. The chain has TRBV5-1 and TRBJ1-4; no clear D gene. The CDR3 is 15 residues long. Germline CDR1 reads SGHRS; CDR2 reads YFSETQ. Trimming removed 1 base at V and 8 bases at J, with 15 bases between. The CDR3 reads CASSLWPGTTEKLFF. For the CDR3, the DNA is TGCGCCAGCAGCTTGTGGCCGGGCACGACAGAAAAACTGTTTTTT.

This clonotype occurred a few times. A much larger clone is a single base away; this may be a read error. The chain recombines TRBV5-4 with TRBJ2-1; TRBD2 matches 13 bases. Per germline, CDR1 SGHNT and CDR2 YYREEE (reference sequence). The CDR3 is made up of 15 amino acids. The CDR3 region is CASSRTSGGYTEQFF. The CDR3 bases are TGTGCCAGCAGCCGGACTAGCGGGGGATACACTGAGCAGTTCTTC.

The chain uses TRBV30 and TRBJ2-1, with a weak D call TRBD1 (5 bases). V lost 1 base and J 12 bases, leaving 13 bases between the germline ends. The CDR3 extends over 12 amino acids. Germline V gene lookup returns CDR1 GTSNPN and CDR2 SVGIG (reference sequence). As DNA, the CDR3 is TGTGCCTGGAGTGCGAGGACAAACGTGCAGTTCTTC. Translation gives CAWSARTNVQFF.

The sample holds many counts of this clonotype. V is TRBV29-1 and J is TRBJ2-7; D is possibly TRBD1 or TRBD2 (5 bases each). CDR3 length equals 12 residues. Germline V gene data show CDR1 as SQVTM and CDR2 as ANQGSEA. V lost 4 bases to trimming and J lost 0 bases, with 7 bases between them. The CDR3: CSVGGNSYEQYF. In DNA form, the CDR3 reads TGCAGCGTTGGGGGGAACTCCTACGAGCAGTACTTC.

This clonotype has a handful of counts. V usage is TRBV5-1 and J usage is TRBJ1-2; D possibly corresponds to TRBD1 (6 bases). V was clipped by 2 bases and J by 4 bases, with 21 bases between them. Germline V lookup: CDR1 SGHRS, CDR2 YFSETQ. The CDR3 extends over 17 amino acids. CDR3 bases: TGCGCCAGCAGCTTCACCCACGGCTCAGGGGTTCTCTATGGCTACACCTTC. Translated: CASSFTHGSGVLYGYTF.

This chain uses TRBV29-1 with TRBJ1-2; TRBD1 is a possible D gene (5 bases). CDR1 is SQVTM and CDR2 is ANQGSEA in the germline V gene. Trimming took off 4 bases at V and 8 bases at J, with 14 bases between the two ends. The CDR3 loop spans 12 amino acids. The CDR3 DNA reads as TGCAGCGTTGTGGTAGGGGCTGAGGGCTACACCTTC. As protein: CSVVVGAEGYTF.

This clonotype was seen more than once but under ten times. This rearrangement joins TRBV7-2 to TRBJ2-3, with D unresolved. Between the trimmed V and J ends, which lost 5 bases and 2 bases, there was a span of 8 bases. Germline CDR1 SGHTA, CDR2 FQGNSA. The CDR3 consists of 13 residues. The CDR3, as DNA: TGTGCCAGCAGCCCGGACCACACAGATACGCAGTATTTT. This translates into CASSPDHTDTQYF.

This clonotype appeared a few times. The V and J genes are TRBV9 and TRBJ2-3, with 7 bases identical to TRBD2. The ends lost 3 bases at V and 1 base at J; junction bases unmatched: 5. Germline loops: CDR1 SGDLS, CDR2 YYNGEE. The CDR3 has 15 residues. The CDR3 DNA reads TGTGCCAGCAGCGCCCTGGGAGGGGGCACAGATACGCAGTATTTT. It specifies CASSALGGGTDTQYF.

This clonotype was counted ten times or more. The chain has TRBV7-2 and TRBJ2-3; D possibly matches TRBD1 or TRBD2 (6 bases each). The germline V gene encodes CDR1 SGHTA and CDR2 FQGNSA. Trimming removed 5 bases from V and 7 bases from J, with 13 bases in between. The CDR3 spans 13 residues. CDR3 sequence (DNA): TGTGCCAGCAGCGCGCCGGGGGCGAATACGCAGTATTTT. Protein: CASSAPGANTQYF.

This clonotype showed up many times. The genes are TRBV5-1 and TRBJ1-4; D possibly corresponds to TRBD1 (6 bases). The germline V gene has CDR1 SGHRS and CDR2 YFSETQ. Trimming shortened V by 5 bases and J by 4 bases, and 12 bases separated the two germline ends. This CDR3 comprises 14 residues. CDR3 sequence reads: CASRQGKVNEKLFF. In DNA, the CDR3 is TGCGCCAGCAGGCAGGGGAAGGTTAATGAAAAACTGTTTTTT. Full variable domain (rest looked up from reference TRBV5-1 and TRBJ1-4): KAGVTQTPRYLIKTRGQQVTLSCSPISGHRSVSWYQQTPGQGLQFLFEYFSETQRNKGNFPGRFSGRQFSNSRSEMNVSTLELGDSALYLCASRQGKVNEKLFFGSGTQLSVL.

The chain joins TRBV4-1 to TRBJ1-2, with a tentative D call TRBD1 (6 bases). The CDR3 runs to 16 residues. V dropped 0 bases and J dropped 4 bases, with 15 bases sitting between them. The V gene's germline CDR1 is MGHRA and CDR2 YSYEKL. CDR3 region: CASSQEPLGGPYGYTF. DNA of the CDR3: TGCGCCAGCAGCCAAGAGCCCTTGGGGGGCCCCTATGGCTACACCTTC.

This rearrangement joins TRBV12-3 or TRBV12-4 to TRBJ1-1; D is uncertain. The CDR3 totals 14 residues. The ends were cut back, 6 bases at V and 1 base at J, with 12 bases in the middle. Here the CDR3 DNA reads TGTGCCAGCAGCCGACCTCGGGGGAACACTGAAGCTTTCTTT. It is translated as CASSRPRGNTEAFF.

This clonotype was found a few times. The chain couples TRBV5-4 to TRBJ1-1, with D hard to call. V lost 1 base and J 3 bases, leaving 7 bases between the germline ends. CDR3 length equals 13 residues. From germline, CDR1 is SGHNT and CDR2 YYREEE (reference sequence). The DNA of the CDR3 is TGTGCCAGCAGCTTGAGTCCAGACACTGAAGCTTTCTTT. It codes for CASSLSPDTEAFF.

This clonotype was detected a few times. V usage is TRBV7-2 and J usage is TRBJ1-6, with no clear D. Trimming removed 5 bases at V and 10 bases at J, with 15 bases between. The germline CDR1 and CDR2 sequences are SGHTA and FQGNSA. The CDR3 has 14 amino acids. The CDR3 nucleotides are TGTGCCAGCAGCACTGGCTACGGTGGGTCACCCCTCCACTTT. Translated: CASSTGYGGSPLHF.